This entry lists 3 T cell receptor beta chains sequenced from one sample in a study of patients and donors after allogeneic stem cell transplantation. Each CDR3 protein gets one entry after TCRdb re-called the RT-PCR reads with MiXCR. The sample contains about 960,000 distinct CDR3 sequences, under 20% of which appear only once. The material sequenced was blood, either unsorted or a sorted T cell fraction (not recorded which). These receptors all stem from a human donor who was either an allogeneic HSCT recipient or a stem cell or donor lymphocyte infusion donor (not recorded which). It is not recorded whose cells these are; they may come from a transplant donor.

J is TRBJ2-3 and V is TRBV5-1; 7 bases are a match to TRBD1. V dropped 6 bases and J dropped 5; count of bases not matched to a gene: 12. Germline V gene sequence: CDR1 SGHRS, CDR2 YFSETQ. The length of the CDR3 is 15 residues. The CDR3 DNA reads TGCGCCAGCACCCCTTTTGGGGACAGAGGAGATACGCAGTATTTT. It translates to CASTPFGDRGDTQYF.

The table lists this clonotype with a few counts. The V call is TRBV12-3 or TRBV12-4, the J call TRBJ2-5; 8 nucleotides agree with TRBD2. This CDR3 has 14 residues. J gave up 5 bases and V 7 bases, and 9 bases lay outside the gene matches. The CDR3 loop is CASTQAGEGETQYF. The CDR3 region has the DNA TGTGCCAGCACCCAAGCGGGAGAGGGGGAGACCCAGTACTTC.

In this sample, this clonotype turned up many times. The chain links TRBV20-1 to TRBJ1-2; D possibly corresponds to TRBD1 (5 bases). The V gene's germline CDR1 is DFQATT and CDR2 SNEGSKA (reference sequence). Trimming shortened V by 5 bases and J by 7 bases, and 17 bases separated the two germline ends. This CDR3 has 13 amino acids. This chain's CDR3 is CSAPPGLSFGYTF. CDR3 in DNA: TGCAGTGCTCCTCCGGGACTGAGCTTTGGCTACACCTTC.